This T cell receptor beta chain is drawn from a study of CD8 T cells in ankylosing spondylitis. Study observations and caveats: Clones that were linked to disease were CD8+ and were relatively rare in peripheral blood. Roughly eight highly homologous variants made up a TCR beta motif that seemed to typify ankylosing spondylitis blood.

TCRdb used MiXCR to reprocess the 5' RACE reads, holding one entry per CDR3 protein. The sample includes about 800,000 distinct CDR3 sequences, about 12% of them seen just once. Many counts were recorded for this clonotype. Its antigen remains unknown. Germline V CDR1 and CDR2: MNHEY, SMNVEV (reference sequence). The CDR3 is made up of 15 amino acids. V lost 6 bases, J lost 0 bases, and 5 bases stayed unmatched. This TCR was recovered from a male donor with ankylosing spondylitis. The sequenced sample was blood, either unsorted or a sorted T cell fraction (not recorded which). The chain recombines TRBV27 with TRBJ1-5; 7 bases fit TRBD1. CDR3 sequence reads: CASSQGTASNQPQHF. In nucleotides, the CDR3 is TGTGCCAGCAGCCAGGGGACAGCTAGCAATCAGCCCCAGCATTTT.